Below, 15 T cell receptor beta chains from the same sample are listed, as sequenced in a study of T cell responses to AZD1222 COVID-19 vaccine. Method: immunoSEQ multiplex PCR; TCRdb's copy keeps in-frame clones and lacks some. This sample has approximately 130,000 clones; 70% to 90% occur once, and the top ten carry 9.5%. Sample: peripheral blood, taken 28 days after the second AZD1222 dose. These receptors were taken from an adult who received the AZD1222 COVID-19 vaccine.

The chain has TRBV28 and TRBJ1-5; D possibly corresponds to TRBD1 (5 bases). V shed 4 bases and J shed 2 bases, with 12 bases lying between them. This CDR3 has 15 amino acids. Germline V gene sequence: CDR1 MDHEN, CDR2 SYDVKM. DNA for the CDR3: TGTGCCAGCAGTTCCCTTACGGGGGGCAATCAGCCCCAGCATTTT. It specifies CASSSLTGGNQPQHF.

The sample holds a few counts of this clone. This sequence joins TRBV18 and TRBJ1-1; D not certain. Trimming shortened V by 6 bases and J by 1 base, and 12 bases separated the two germline ends. This CDR3 contains 14 residues. Germline V gene lookup returns CDR1 KGHSH and CDR2 LQKENI. For the CDR3, the DNA is TGTGCCAGCTCGTCCGGATGGGAGAACACTGAAGCTTTCTTT. Translation: CASSSGWENTEAFF.

This clone was counted a few times. The chain is built from TRBV2 and TRBJ2-1, with 11 positions matching TRBD1. Trimming removed 10 bases from V and 7 bases from J; junction bases left unmatched: 3. The length of the CDR3 is 12 residues. Per germline, CDR1 SNHLY and CDR2 FYNNEI. As DNA, the CDR3 is TGTGCCACCGGGACAGGGGGTAATGAGCAGTTCTTC. It encodes CATGTGGNEQFF.

The chain uses TRBV11-3 and TRBJ2-2, with D perhaps TRBD1 (5 bases). The germline CDR1 and CDR2 sequences are SGHNT and YENEEA. The CDR3 runs to 15 residues. V dropped 3 bases and J dropped 0 bases, with 8 bases sitting between them. CDR3 DNA: TGTGCCAGCAGCTTTTCAGGGACGAACACCGGGGAGCTGTTTTTT. Translating it yields CASSFSGTNTGELFF.

The V and J genes are TRBV28 and TRBJ1-4, with D unclear. This CDR3 comprises 13 residues. CDR1 is MDHEN and CDR2 is SYDVKM in the germline V gene. V was trimmed by 7 bases and J by 8 bases, leaving 14 bases between them. Here the CDR3 reads CASTHTTREKLFF. The CDR3 bases are TGTGCCAGCACCCACACCACACGCGAAAAACTGTTTTTT.

The gene calls are TRBV6-1 and TRBJ1-1; 9 bases match TRBD1. This CDR3 is 16 amino acids long. Germline-derived CDR1 and CDR2 are MNHNS and SASEGT. V shed 0 bases and J 11 bases; nucleotides not matched to a gene: 13. Here the CDR3 DNA reads TGTGCCAGCAGTGAAGCTGGGACAGGGATATTGGCGGAGGCTTTCTTT. It is translated as CASSEAGTGILAEAFF.

The chain joins TRBV12-3 or TRBV12-4 to TRBJ1-2, with no clear D. The CDR3 covers 12 residues. The V and J ends lost 6 bases and 4 bases respectively, with 9 bases between them. CDR3 nucleotides: TGTGCCAGCAGCCCCTTGGGCTATGGCTACACCTTC. Translated, it gives CASSPLGYGYTF.

The chain has TRBV4-2 and TRBJ2-1; TRBD1 agrees at 9 bases. Germline CDR1 and CDR2: LGHNA and YNFKEQ. This CDR3 has 16 amino acids. The V segment lost 5 bases and the J segment 7 bases; nucleotides outside the gene matches: 12. CDR3 nucleotides: TGTGCCAGCAGCAGAATTACAGGGGGCGTCTGGAATGAGCAGTTCTTC. The encoded protein is CASSRITGGVWNEQFF.

In its sample, this clone was seen once. The V call is TRBV21-1, the J call TRBJ1-6. TRBV21-1 is classified as a pseudogene. The CDR3 runs to 15 residues. The CDR3 DNA reads TGTGCCAGCAGCCCGCTGCTGGGTGGTGATTCACCCCTCCACTTT. Translated: CASSPLLGGDSPLHF.

This clone was seen a single time. This chain joins TRBV5-5 and TRBJ1-5, with D maybe TRBD1 (6 bases). CDR1 and CDR2 (germline): SGHKS, YYEKEE (reference sequence). This CDR3 comprises 15 residues. V was cut by 4 bases and J by 6 bases, with 17 bases left in between. The CDR3 spells CASSRGGDSTQPQHF. Written as DNA, the CDR3 is TGTGCCAGCAGCCGAGGGGGGGACTCTACTCAGCCCCAGCATTTT.

The V gene is TRBV10-1, the J gene TRBJ1-2, with TRBD1 as a possible D gene (5 bases). The germline CDR1 and CDR2 sequences are WNHNN and SYGVQD (reference sequence). The V and J ends lost 0 bases and 5 bases respectively, with 13 bases between them. The CDR3 spans 15 residues. For the CDR3, the DNA is TGCGCCAGCAGTGAGTCGACGGCAGCAGGGTATGGCTACACCTTC. Translation: CASSESTAAGYGYTF.

This rearrangement joins TRBV14 to TRBJ1-2; TRBD1 matches at 8 bases. The CDR3 loop spans 14 amino acids. V trimming: 4 bases; J trimming: 6 bases; junction bases outside the gene matches: 7. The V gene's germline CDR1 is SGHDN and CDR2 FVKESK. CDR3 amino acids: CASSPRTGWHGYTF. CDR3 in DNA: TGTGCCAGCAGCCCCCGGACAGGGTGGCATGGCTACACCTTC. Full variable domain (remainder filled in from reference TRBV14 and TRBJ1-2): EAGVTQFPSHSVIEKGQTVTLRCDPISGHDNLYWYRRVMGKEIKFLLHFVKESKQDESGMPNNRFLAERTGGTYSTLKVQPAELEDSGVYFCASSPRTGWHGYTFGSGTRLTVV.

CDR3 DNA sequence: TGCAGCGTTGAGCGTATCGGCAACGCTGAAGCTTTCTTT. Translated: CSVERIGNAEAFF. The chain combines TRBV29-1 with TRBJ1-1, with no clear D. CDR3 length: 13 residues. Between the trimmed V and J ends, which lost 3 bases and 6 bases, there was a span of 14 bases. Germline CDR1 is SQVTM and CDR2 is ANQGSEA.

The chain employs TRBV10-2 and TRBJ2-7, with D perhaps TRBD1 (5 bases). This CDR3 is built from 16 residues. With 0 bases removed from V and 5 bases from J, the gap between germline ends came to 17 bases. The germline gives CDR1 WSHSY, CDR2 SAAADI. The CDR3 loop reads CASSESGSGQGDEQYF. The CDR3 DNA sequence: TGCGCCAGCAGTGAGTCTGGATCCGGGCAGGGCGACGAGCAGTACTTC.

V usage is TRBV7-2 and J usage is TRBJ2-4; D may be TRBD1 (6 bases). Germline V gene sequence: CDR1 SGHTA, CDR2 FQGNSA. The CDR3 consists of 14 residues. V was cut by 1 base and J by 3 bases, with 7 bases left in between. Written as DNA, the CDR3 is TGTGCCAGCAGCTTAGGGGACATCAAAAACATTCAGTACTTC. Protein sequence: CASSLGDIKNIQYF.